Each of the 17 T cell receptor beta chains below was sequenced from the same sample in a study of T cells in Graves' hyperthyroidism and ophthalmopathy. Amplification targeted TCR beta CDR3 regions from RNA transcripts. Researchers ran a first-round RT-PCR on the TCR CDR3 using the HTBI primer set. TCRdb ran MiXCR on the multiplex PCR reads and lists one entry per CDR3 protein. The profile shows about 570,000 distinct CDR3 sequences, 46% of them singletons. The sample taken for sequencing was peripheral blood or thyroid tissue (not recorded which). The receptors here all came from an adult woman with Graves' disease, either hyperthyroidism or ophthalmopathy (not recorded which).

This sequence joins TRBV2 and TRBJ1-5, with no clear D. Germline lookup yields CDR1 SNHLY and CDR2 FYNNEI. Trimming shortened V by 8 bases and J by 2 bases, and 22 bases separated the two germline ends. This CDR3 contains 17 residues. CDR3 sequence reads: CASSPGSGLRGNQPQHF. In nucleotides, the CDR3 is TGTGCCAGCTCACCGGGCAGTGGACTTCGGGGCAATCAGCCCCAGCATTTT.

This clonotype was detected a few times. No conserved phenylalanine or tryptophan is present at the end of the CDR3, so a read error is the likely explanation. The DNA is left out, because the CDR3 cannot be placed on it with certainty; the CDR3 is given as TCRdb lists it. V gene TRBV12-3 or TRBV12-4 combines with J gene TRBJ2-7; the D call of TRBD2 is as the table states it, not checked on the DNA. The CDR3 spans 9 amino acids, including both terminal residues. The CDR3 loop is CASSLGLAG.

The J gene is TRBJ1-5, the V gene TRBV20-1; the D gene is possibly TRBD1 (5 bases). V was clipped by 5 bases and J by 2 bases, with 16 bases between them. CDR3 length: 15 amino acids. Germline lookup yields CDR1 DFQATT and CDR2 SNEGSKA (reference sequence). In nucleotides, the CDR3 is TGCAGTGCTCCTGCCGGCGAACAGGGCAATCAGCCCCAGCATTTT. Protein sequence: CSAPAGEQGNQPQHF.

This clonotype was counted many times. This chain links TRBV20-1 with TRBJ2-2; 10 bases match TRBD2. CDR3 length: 14 amino acids. The germline V gene has CDR1 DFQATT and CDR2 SNEGSKA (reference sequence). Losses at the gene ends were 3 bases for V and 8 bases for J; bases not matched to a gene: 6. DNA for the CDR3: TGCAGTGCTAGCGGGACTAGCGACGTTGGGGAGCTGTTTTTT. Translating gives CSASGTSDVGELFF.

This clonotype showed up many times. The CDR3 DNA reads as TGCAGTGCTCTAATGTTTCCCCCCACCTACGAGCAGTACTTC. Protein product: CSALMFPPTYEQYF. The chain recombines TRBV20-1 with TRBJ2-7; no clear D. V lost 5 bases and J 2 bases, leaving 16 bases between the germline ends. Germline CDR1 and CDR2: DFQATT and SNEGSKA (reference sequence). The CDR3 extends over 14 amino acids.

V is TRBV7-2 and J is TRBJ1-2, with 7 bases aligning to TRBD1. Trimming took 6 bases from V and 13 from J; bases not matched to a gene: 11. Per the germline V gene, CDR1 is SGHTA and CDR2 is FQGNSA. The CDR3 has 12 amino acids. CDR3 sequence: CASSPVGQAGTF. The CDR3 DNA sequence: TGTGCCAGCAGTCCGGTCGGACAGGCCGGCACCTTC.

This clonotype appeared many times. The rearrangement uses TRBV10-3 and TRBJ1-3; 7 bases agree with TRBD1. This CDR3 has 15 residues. After removal of 2 bases from V and 4 bases from J, the junction contained 5 bases not matched to a gene. Germline values: CDR1 ENHRY, CDR2 SYGVKD. CDR3: CAISELTGTGNTIYF. The DNA of the CDR3 is TGTGCCATCAGTGAGCTGACAGGGACCGGAAACACCATATATTTT.

The chain joins TRBV7-9 to TRBJ2-7; D tentatively fits TRBD1 or TRBD2 (5 bases each). The CDR3 consists of 13 residues. V was cut by 2 bases and J by 6 bases, with 11 bases left in between. In germline, CDR1 is SEHNR, CDR2 FQNEAQ (reference sequence). The CDR3 bases are TGTGCCAGCAGCTTACCCCCAGGGACCGAGCAGTACTTC. It is translated as CASSLPPGTEQYF.

This clonotype was counted many times. The V and J genes are TRBV30 and TRBJ2-5, with a possible D match to TRBD1 (5 bases). The CDR3 runs 13 residues. Germline V gives CDR1 GTSNPN, CDR2 SVGIG (reference sequence). Trimming shortened V by 5 bases and J by 4 bases, and 14 bases separated the two germline ends. CDR3: CAWAQGNGETQYF. In DNA form, the CDR3 reads TGTGCCTGGGCCCAGGGTAATGGAGAGACCCAGTACTTC.

This chain uses TRBV2 with TRBJ2-3, with D possibly TRBD2 on 5 matching bases. V was clipped by 1 base and J by 10 bases, with 15 bases between them. This CDR3 has 14 residues. The germline V gene has CDR1 SNHLY and CDR2 FYNNEI. The CDR3 region is CASSEEGAVIAQYF. Here the CDR3 DNA reads TGTGCCAGCAGTGAAGAGGGAGCCGTTATAGCGCAGTATTTT.

The V and J genes are TRBV12-3 or TRBV12-4 and TRBJ1-1, with unresolved D. The V end lost 7 bases, the J end lost 7 bases, and 10 bases lay between the germline ends. CDR3 length: 11 amino acids. CDR3 sequence (DNA): TGTGCCAGCACCGGTTATGGTGAAGCTTTCTTT. This gives the protein CASTGYGEAFF.

The CDR3 protein is CSVGPLMNTEAFF. The DNA of the CDR3 is TGCAGCGTCGGACCGCTCATGAACACTGAAGCTTTCTTT. The chain uses TRBV29-1 and TRBJ1-1, with unresolved D. V lost 6 bases and J lost 0, with 11 bases in between. Germline V gives CDR1 SQVTM, CDR2 ANQGSEA. This CDR3 has 13 amino acids.

V is TRBV28 and J is TRBJ2-7; 7 bases align to TRBD2. Germline CDR1 and CDR2: MDHEN and SYDVKM. The CDR3 is made up of 14 amino acids. V lost 7 bases and J lost 2; bases outside the gene matches: 8. In DNA, the CDR3 is TGTGCCAGCACCTCGGGGGAGGGCCCCTACGAGCAGTACTTC. It specifies CASTSGEGPYEQYF.

This clonotype was seen a few times. The chain uses TRBV3-1 and TRBJ1-3, with D tentatively TRBD1 (6 bases). The CDR3 is 18 amino acids. V shed 0 bases and J shed 8 bases, with 23 bases lying between them. Per the germline V gene, CDR1 is LGHDT and CDR2 is YNNKEL (reference sequence). CDR3 DNA sequence: TGTGCCAGCAGCCAAGAGGGGGCGGACAGTGCGATGTGGGACACCATATATTTT. Translation gives CASSQEGADSAMWDTIYF.

This chain connects TRBV7-3 to TRBJ2-7, with unresolved D. The V gene's germline CDR1 is SGHTA and CDR2 FQGTGA. The ends were cut back, 5 bases at V and 0 bases at J, with 14 bases in the middle. The CDR3 has 15 amino acids. The CDR3 loop is CASSEWTESSYEQYF. In DNA, the CDR3 is TGTGCCAGCAGCGAATGGACGGAGAGCTCCTACGAGCAGTACTTC.

The V and J genes are TRBV24-1 and TRBJ1-1; possible D gene TRBD1, 6 bases. The CDR3 sequence is 15 residues long. Germline V gives CDR1 KGHDR, CDR2 SFDVKD. The V gene lost 4 bases and the J gene lost 3 bases, with 14 bases spanning the gap. The DNA for the CDR3 is TGTGCCACCAGTGAAAACGGACAGTATTACACTGAAGCTTTCTTT. Its protein product is CATSENGQYYTEAFF.

The chain combines TRBV16 with TRBJ2-2; possible D gene TRBD2, 6 bases. With 4 bases removed from V and 7 bases from J, the gap between germline ends came to 19 bases. The CDR3 covers 16 residues. Germline V CDR1 and CDR2: KGHSY, FQNENV. The CDR3 region has the DNA TGTGCCAGCAGCCCGAGCAGGAGGGCACGGGACGGGGAGCTGTTTTTT. Translation: CASSPSRRARDGELFF.